A single sample gave rise to the 17 T cell receptor beta chains below, sequenced in a study of shared clonotypes between healthy human individuals (dated by TCRdb to the early 2020s). To prepare the library, the immunoSEQ multiplex PCR assay was applied. TCRdb took over this immuneACCESS table, retaining in-frame rearrangements with V and J assigned. Such tables are incomplete; in checked studies, under half of the missing clones stem from an unresolved V gene, and the remainder is unexplained. Recorded for this sample are around 700,000 clones; approximately 79% of them occurred a single time. The top ten clonotypes cover under 2% of the sample. Sequenced material: memory CD4+ T cells sorted from blood. The cell subset or site label, as the study defines it: CD45RA-negative fraction. These receptors were obtained from a woman aged 30 to 39 in good health.

About this clone: Relative to the germline gene, one junction end is altered; a read error may explain this. The chain combines TRBV30 with TRBJ1-2, with D unresolved. The CDR3 runs 10 residues. Germline CDR1 is GTSNPN and CDR2 is SVGIG (reference sequence). The CDR3 DNA reads TGTGCCTGGAATCGGATTTCGGGAAGCTTC. This codes for CAWNRISGSF.

This clone was seen ten or more times. This rearrangement joins TRBV27 to TRBJ1-2, with D maybe TRBD1 (5 bases). There are 15 residues in the CDR3. CDR1 MNHEY and CDR2 SMNVEV come from the germline V gene (reference sequence). V lost 5 bases and J lost 4, with 17 bases in between. As DNA, the CDR3 is TGTGCCAGCAGTAAAACGGGGGACGGAATCTATGGCTACACCTTC. Protein: CASSKTGDGIYGYTF.

The V call is TRBV27, the J call TRBJ2-7; 7 bases align to TRBD1. V was pared by 7 bases and J by 2 bases, with 20 bases of the junction left unmatched. The CDR3 contains 18 residues. Germline V lookup: CDR1 MNHEY, CDR2 SMNVEV (reference sequence). CDR3 coding DNA: TGTGCCAGCACTCTACTCCGGGCCCTAGGGGGCACCCCCTACGAGCAGTACTTC. Translating it yields CASTLLRALGGTPYEQYF.

The chain links TRBV29-1 to TRBJ2-1, with 10 bases fitting TRBD1. CDR3 length equals 13 residues. CDR1 and CDR2 from the germline V gene are SQVTM and ANQGSEA. The junction had 7 bases not matched to a gene; V was cut back by 5 bases and J by 9 bases. CDR3 sequence: CSVLRDRGGEQFF. DNA for the CDR3: TGCAGCGTTCTCCGGGACAGGGGTGGTGAGCAGTTCTTC.

This clone has only a few counts. The chain uses TRBV2 and TRBJ1-4; D unclear. CDR1 SNHLY and CDR2 FYNNEI come from the germline V gene. Trimming removed 6 bases at V and 7 bases at J, with 18 bases between. CDR3 length: 15 amino acids. CDR3 nucleotides: TGTGCCAGCAGCCAAACGGACCCAGAAGTTGAAAAACTGTTTTTT. Encoded protein: CASSQTDPEVEKLFF.

V is TRBV14 and J is TRBJ1-2; a weak D match, TRBD1 (5 bases). The V and J ends lost 2 bases and 3 bases respectively, with 7 bases between them. The CDR3 has 13 residues. CDR1 is SGHDN and CDR2 is FVKESK in the germline V gene. The CDR3 coding sequence is TGTGCCAGCAGCCAACAGGGTGACTATGGCTACACCTTC. Translated: CASSQQGDYGYTF. Complete variable domain (other parts from reference TRBV14 and TRBJ1-2): EAGVTQFPSHSVIEKGQTVTLRCDPISGHDNLYWYRRVMGKEIKFLLHFVKESKQDESGMPNNRFLAERTGGTYSTLKVQPAELEDSGVYFCASSQQGDYGYTFGSGTRLTVV.

The V and J genes are TRBV7-6 and TRBJ2-7, with a weak D call TRBD2 (6 bases). CDR3 length equals 18 residues. Germline V lookup: CDR1 SGHVS, CDR2 FNYEAQ. Trimming stripped 3 bases from V and 5 bases from J, with 26 bases between. CDR3 DNA: TGTGCCAGCAGCTTGAGGGAGCCGAGACTAGGGTTTTCGGACGAGCAGTACTTC. This encodes CASSLREPRLGFSDEQYF.

This rearrangement joins TRBV10-2 to TRBJ2-7; possibly TRBD2 for D (6 bases). V lost 3 bases and J 6 bases, leaving 12 bases between the germline ends. Germline CDR1 and CDR2: WSHSY and SAAADI. The CDR3 is 13 residues long. CDR3 protein: CASSESLAPEQYF. The CDR3, as DNA: TGCGCCAGCAGTGAATCCCTAGCGCCCGAGCAGTACTTC.

The chain employs TRBV9 and TRBJ2-1; 11 nucleotides agree with TRBD2. J was trimmed by 6 bases and V by 3 bases; bases with no gene match: 5. This CDR3 has 15 residues. Germline loops: CDR1 SGDLS, CDR2 YYNGEE. CDR3 nucleotide sequence: TGTGCCAGCAGCGCCCCCGGGACTAGCGGCAATGAGCAGTTCTTC. Its translation: CASSAPGTSGNEQFF.

This chain links TRBV5-6 with TRBJ2-2; 9 nucleotides line up with TRBD2. CDR3 size: 15 residues. The germline V gene has CDR1 SGHDT and CDR2 YYEEEE. V shed 5 bases, J shed 4 bases, and the junction held 6 bases outside the gene matches. The CDR3 DNA is TGTGCCAGCAGAGAGAGCGGGAGGAGCACCGGGGAGCTGTTTTTT. Translation: CASRESGRSTGELFF.

The chain is built from TRBV28 and TRBJ2-7; D possibly uses TRBD1 or TRBD2 (5 bases each). The CDR3 sequence is 14 residues long. CDR1 MDHEN and CDR2 SYDVKM come from the germline V gene. V was cut by 8 bases and J by 3 bases, with 17 bases left in between. CDR3 amino acids: CASRTGTLLYEQYF. In DNA form, the CDR3 reads TGTGCCAGCCGGACCGGGACCTTACTCTACGAGCAGTACTTC.

The rearrangement links TRBV6-4 to TRBJ2-7; D call uncertain. The CDR3 is made up of 15 amino acids. Trimming pared 5 bases from V and 2 bases from J, leaving 16 bases between. CDR1 and CDR2 from the germline V gene are MRHNA and SNTAGT. CDR3 in DNA: TGTGCCAGCAGTCCGCCACCCCCCGGTACCTACGAGCAGTACTTC. This encodes CASSPPPPGTYEQYF.

This rearrangement joins TRBV7-9 to TRBJ2-7; D is possibly TRBD1 (6 bases). The CDR3 totals 12 residues. V was clipped by 8 bases and J by 3 bases, with 11 bases between them. Germline V gives CDR1 SEHNR, CDR2 FQNEAQ (reference sequence). The CDR3 sequence is CASGRDNYEQYF. CDR3 sequence (DNA): TGTGCCAGCGGCCGGGACAACTACGAGCAGTACTTC.

The V gene is TRBV28, the J gene TRBJ1-4; 7 bases fit TRBD1. With V trimmed by 6 bases and J by 8 bases, 6 bases remained unmatched. Germline loops: CDR1 MDHEN, CDR2 SYDVKM. The length of the CDR3 is 13 residues. CDR3 loop: CASRRQGSEKLFF. In nucleotides, the CDR3 is TGTGCCAGCAGACGACAGGGTTCGGAAAAACTGTTTTTT.

The V and J genes are TRBV2 and TRBJ2-2; 7 nucleotides match TRBD2. Germline V gene lookup returns CDR1 SNHLY and CDR2 FYNNEI. The CDR3 totals 15 residues. V trimming: 4 bases; J trimming: 5 bases; junction bases outside the gene matches: 7. The CDR3 reads CASSGSPGGTGELFF. CDR3 nucleotide sequence: TGTGCCAGCAGTGGTAGCCCGGGGGGAACCGGGGAGCTGTTTTTT.

For the CDR3, the DNA is TGTGCCAGCAGCCGACTAGCGGCTTACAATGAGCAGTTCTTC. Protein sequence: CASSRLAAYNEQFF. The rearrangement joins TRBV27 to TRBJ2-1; 9 bases align to TRBD2. The CDR3 is 14 residues long. Germline assignment: CDR1 MNHEY and CDR2 SMNVEV (reference sequence). The V segment lost 6 bases and the J segment 4 bases; nucleotides outside the gene matches: 4.

V and J are TRBV29-1 and TRBJ2-1, with 16 bases that match TRBD2. This CDR3 spans 19 amino acids. The V segment lost 5 bases and the J segment 0 bases; nucleotides outside the gene matches: 10. From germline, CDR1 is SQVTM and CDR2 ANQGSEA. The CDR3: CSVHGGTSGRGLSYNEQFF. CDR3 nucleotides: TGCAGCGTTCATGGCGGGACTAGCGGGAGGGGACTCTCCTACAATGAGCAGTTCTTC.